These T cell receptor beta chains were read from a single sample in a study of somatic mutations in cytotoxic T cells in rheumatoid arthritis. Measured with immunoSEQ multiplex PCR; TCRdb has only the in-frame clones, and not every one. The repertoire holds around 5,000 clones, with around 90% as singletons. What was sequenced was CD8+ T cells sorted from blood. All receptors derive from a woman aged 45-65 years with rheumatoid arthritis. CDR3s include the opening cysteine and the closing phenylalanine or tryptophan. Fields, in order: J gene, clone size, D gene, CDR3 length, V gene, CDR3 DNA, CDR3 protein. A D gene is named only where the DNA matches it firmly. Size is stated for part of the rows, as once, few or many counts, or as a class when the clone is expanded.

>TRBJ1-5|once|NA|15|TRBV10-3
TGTGCCATCAGTTTACAGGGCTATAGCAATCAGCCCCAGCATTTT
CAISLQGYSNQPQHF
>TRBJ1-2|NA|TRBD1|13|TRBV27
TGTGCCAGCAGCAGGACAGGGCTTTCTGGCTACACCTTC
CASSRTGLSGYTF
>TRBJ1-1|few|NA|14|TRBV5-1
TGCGCCAGCAGCTGGAACAGGGTTGACACTGAAGCTTTCTTT
CASSWNRVDTEAFF
>TRBJ2-3|NA|TRBD2|16|TRBV6-1
TGTGCCAGCAGTGAGGGCCTAGCGGGGGGCACAGATACGCAGTATTTT
CASSEGLAGGTDTQYF
>TRBJ2-7|NA|NA|14|TRBV11-2
TGTGCCAGCAGCTTAGGAGCGAAAGCTTACGAGCAGTACTTC
CASSLGAKAYEQYF
>TRBJ2-2|NA|TRBD1|15|TRBV5-1
TGCGCCAGCAGCTTGGAGGGGGCGGGCACCGGGGAGCTGTTTTTT
CASSLEGAGTGELFF
>TRBJ1-1|NA|TRBD1|14|TRBV11-2
TGTGCCAGCAGCTTATTGTACAGGGGCACTGAAGCTTTCTTT
CASSLLYRGTEAFF
>TRBJ2-7|NA|TRBD1|14|TRBV27
TGTGCCAGCAGTTTGCTTGGGACAGAATACGAGCAGTACTTC
CASSLLGTEYEQYF
>TRBJ1-2|NA|TRBD1|13|TRBV9
TGTGCCAGCAGCGCAGGGGGTAACTATGGCTACACCTTC
CASSAGGNYGYTF
>TRBJ1-1|NA|NA|13|TRBV27
TGTGCCAGCAGTTTCGTTTTGGGCTCTGAAGCTTTCTTT
CASSFVLGSEAFF
>TRBJ1-1|NA|NA|12|TRBV2
TGTGCCAGCAGTGATCCCGTCGCTGAAGCTTTCTTT
CASSDPVAEAFF
>TRBJ2-7|NA|NA|13|TRBV19
TGTGCCAGTAGTATCGCAGGAGGGGACGAGCAGTACTTC
CASSIAGGDEQYF
>TRBJ2-1|NA|NA|16|TRBV4-1
TGCGCCAGCAGCCCAGCCCCGGAGACTACCTACAATGAGCAGTTCTTC
CASSPAPETTYNEQFF
>TRBJ1-2|NA|TRBD1|15|TRBV7-2
TGTGCCAGCAGCTTGGGGGACAGGGAGAATGATGGCTACACCTTC
CASSLGDRENDGYTF
>TRBJ2-3|NA|NA|15|TRBV5-1
TGCGCCAGCAGCTTGGTGCTTATCAGGGCAGATACGCAGTATTTT
CASSLVLIRADTQYF
>TRBJ1-4|NA|NA|15|TRBV7-6
TGTGCCAGCAGCTTGGGTAGGGGCGTAAATGAAAAACTGTTTTTT
CASSLGRGVNEKLFF
>TRBJ1-6|NA|NA|16|TRBV21-1
TGTGCCAGCAGCAAAGTGAAGCAGGGTGAAAATTCCCCCCTCCACTTT
CASSKVKQGENSPLHF
>TRBJ1-2|NA|NA|14|TRBV6-5
TGTGCCAGCAGTTACGGAGGGGTGTCCTATGGCTACACCTTC
CASSYGGVSYGYTF
>TRBJ2-5|NA|NA|16|TRBV7-8
TGTGCCAGCAGGGGACACAGAGGGCGGGTTGGGGAGACCCAGTACTTC
CASRGHRGRVGETQYF
>TRBJ2-7|NA|NA|13|TRBV6-1
TGTGCCAGCAGTGAAGACAGATCCTACGAGCAGTACTTC
CASSEDRSYEQYF
>TRBJ2-1|NA|TRBD2|13|TRBV29-1
TGCAGCGCCCGGGGGGGCCTTAAGGGGGAGCAGTTCTTC
CSARGGLKGEQFF
>TRBJ2-7|NA|TRBD1|15|TRBV5-1
TGCGCCAGCAGCTCCTACAGGGGTGGTCTGGGCGAGCAGTACTTC
CASSSYRGGLGEQYF
>TRBJ2-3|once|NA|12|TRBV10-3
TGTGCCATCAGCCAGGGCCGGGATACGCAGTATTTT
CAISQGRDTQYF
>TRBJ2-2|once|TRBD2|18|TRBV15
TGTGCCACCAGCAGAGACCTTGGGGGAGGGAAGTGGGGCGGGGAGCTGTTTTTT
CATSRDLGGGKWGGELFF
>TRBJ1-2|NA|NA|15|TRBV5-4
TGTGCCAGCAGCTTGGAACAGGGTAGGGCTTATGGCTACACCTTC
CASSLEQGRAYGYTF
>TRBJ1-2|NA|NA|16|TRBV15
TGTGCCACCAGCAGAGATCGGGGGGGCGGAGGATATGGCTACACCTTC
CATSRDRGGGGYGYTF
>TRBJ1-2|NA|TRBD1|15|TRBV14
TGTGCCAGCAGCCAAACCGGGACAGCGGCGTATGGCTACACCTTC
CASSQTGTAAYGYTF
>TRBJ1-1|NA|NA|13|TRBV6-6
TGTGCCAGCAAGTGGACATTTAACACTGAAGCTTTCTTT
CASKWTFNTEAFF
>TRBJ2-1|NA|TRBD1|17|TRBV18
TGTGCCAGCTCACCACCGAGGGACAGGGGATCCTACAATGAGCAGTTCTTC
CASSPPRDRGSYNEQFF
>TRBJ2-1|NA|NA|17|TRBV7-6
TGTGCCAGCAGCTTAGAAGCCGACTCCAATTGGAACAATGAGCAGTTCTTC
CASSLEADSNWNNEQFF
>TRBJ2-7|NA|NA|16|TRBV5-1
TGCGCCAGCAGCTTGGATTTTGGCCAGGGATCCTACGAGCAGTACTTC
CASSLDFGQGSYEQYF
>TRBJ1-4|NA|NA|14|TRBV11-2
TGTGCCAGCAGCTTCGGGGCAACTAATGAAAAACTGTTTTTT
CASSFGATNEKLFF
>TRBJ2-7|NA|NA|16|TRBV4-1
TGCGCCAGCAGCCAGCACTCGGGACTCATTCGCTACGAGCAGTACTTC
CASSQHSGLIRYEQYF
>TRBJ1-2|NA|NA|15|TRBV15
TGTGCCACCAGCAGAGATCGACAGGTGGCTTATGGCTACACCTTC
CATSRDRQVAYGYTF
>TRBJ1-1|NA|NA|17|TRBV7-8
TGTGCCAGCAGCTTAGTGGTCCGGCAGGGAGGAAGTGTTGAAGCTTTCTTT
CASSLVVRQGGSVEAFF
>TRBJ2-6|NA|TRBD1|18|TRBV13
TGTGCCAGCAGCTTGGGGGGACAGGGGGGCTCTGGGGCCAACGTCCTGACTTTC
CASSLGGQGGSGANVLTF
>TRBJ2-5|NA|NA|14|TRBV6-6
TGTGCCAGCAGTTACTCCGTGCGCCAAGAGACCCAGTACTTC
CASSYSVRQETQYF
>TRBJ1-2|NA|TRBD1|15|TRBV27
TGTGCCAGCAGTACCTCCGGGACAGCTATAAATGGCTACACCTTC
CASSTSGTAINGYTF
>TRBJ2-3|NA|TRBD1|15|TRBV6-4
TGTGCCAGCAGTCCCACGGGACAGGCCGCGGATACGCAGTATTTT
CASSPTGQAADTQYF
>TRBJ2-7|NA|NA|16|TRBV19
TGTGCCAGTAGTATAGATGTTGGGAGGAGGTCCTACGAGCAGTACTTC
CASSIDVGRRSYEQYF
>TRBJ1-1|NA|TRBD1|18|TRBV10-1
TGCGCCAGCAGTGAATTAGGGGACCCACATCAGGGGGACACTGAAGCTTTCTTT
CASSELGDPHQGDTEAFF
>TRBJ2-1|NA|NA|13|TRBV7-3
TGTGCCAGCAGCTCTGGGCCCGGCCGAGAGCAGTTCTTC
CASSSGPGREQFF
>TRBJ2-1|NA|NA|16|TRBV5-1
TGCGCCAGCAGCTTGTTAGGGGGGGGGTCCTACAATGAGCAGTTCTTC
CASSLLGGGSYNEQFF
>TRBJ2-1|NA|TRBD2|12|TRBV10-3
TGTGCCATCTCGCTAGCGGGGGGTGAGCAGTTCTTC
CAISLAGGEQFF
>TRBJ1-5|NA|NA|15|TRBV6-1
TGTGCCAGCAGTGAAATTTCAGGGAGCAATCAGCCCCAGCATTTT
CASSEISGSNQPQHF
>TRBJ2-1|NA|TRBD1|14|TRBV10-1
TGCGCCAGCAGTGTTGGACAGGGCTACAATGAGCAGTTCTTC
CASSVGQGYNEQFF
>TRBJ2-5|NA|TRBD1|18|TRBV10-3
TGTGCCATCAGTGAGCCCACAGGGGGTACCCGACAACGAGAGGCCCAGTACTTC
CAISEPTGGTRQREAQYF
>TRBJ2-5|few|NA|14|TRBV7-6
TGTGCCAGCAGCTTAATCTTTAATGGAGACCAACAGTACTTC
CASSLIFNGDQQYF
>TRBJ2-2|NA|NA|13|TRBV7-7
TGTGCCAGCAGCTACAGGGTCACCGGGGAGCTGTTTTTT
CASSYRVTGELFF
>TRBJ2-3|NA|TRBD2|16|TRBV7-6
TGTGCCAGCAGCTTAGAAGGGACTAGCTTCACAGATACGCAGTATTTT
CASSLEGTSFTDTQYF
>TRBJ1-1|NA|NA|12|TRBV2
TGTGCCAGCAGTGCCACGGGCACTGAAGCTTTCTTT
CASSATGTEAFF
>TRBJ1-6|NA|NA|12|TRBV5-1
TGCGCCAGCAGCGCGCTCAATTCACCCCTCCACTTT
CASSALNSPLHF
>TRBJ1-1|NA|TRBD1|14|TRBV5-1
TGCGCCAGCAGCGGATGGACAGGCAACACTGAAGCTTTCTTT
CASSGWTGNTEAFF
>TRBJ1-2|NA|NA|14|TRBV2
TGTGCCAGCAACCTCCGGGACATCCCCTATGGCTACACCTTC
CASNLRDIPYGYTF
>TRBJ1-3|NA|TRBD1|15|TRBV9
TGTGCCAGCAGCCCCCGGACAGGGTTTGGAAACACCATATATTTT
CASSPRTGFGNTIYF
>TRBJ2-1|NA|TRBD2|17|TRBV6-1
TGTGCCAGCAGTGAAGAAGGTCTAGCGGGGGTGTCTAGGGAGCAGTTCTTC
CASSEEGLAGVSREQFF
>TRBJ2-2|NA|NA|13|TRBV5-8
TGTGCCAGCAGCTTTTCGGTTACCGGGGAGCTGTTTTTT
CASSFSVTGELFF